This T cell receptor (beta chain) was obtained from a study of monozygotic twins with inflammatory bowel disease. The CDR3 extends over 14 amino acids. Germline V lookup: CDR1 SEHNR, CDR2 FQNEAQ (reference sequence). Turning to this clonotype: What it binds is unknown.

Study-level findings and limits: Healthy twins showed more clonotype sharing with others than IBD patients, especially patients with disease activity.

Input per TCR library consisted of 3500 ng of total RNA. cDNA synthesis was performed in eight separate reactions for each sample. The unique tags termed UMIs, each holding a 6-nucleotide sample barcode, were added by means of template switching. TCRdb reprocessed the 5' RACE reads; each CDR3 protein has one entry and no DNA is given. The sample's table shows about 450,000 distinct CDR3 sequences. The chain employs TRBV7-9 and TRBJ2-7; TCRdb designates TRBD1, a call that cannot be tested without DNA. The specimen sequenced was blood. This receptor was obtained from a human donor with ulcerative colitis or Crohn's disease, or a healthy co-twin of an affected twin (not recorded which). The CDR3 loop is CASSTGGDSYEQYF. Full variable domain (outside the CDR3, taken from reference TRBV7-9 and TRBJ2-7): DTGVSQNPRHKITKRGQNVTFRCDPISEHNRLYWYRQTLGQGPEFLTYFQNEAQLEKSRLLSDRFSAERPKGSFSTLEIQRTEQGDSAMYLCASSTGGDSYEQYFGPGTRLTVT.